These 2 T cell receptor beta chains originate from one sample sequenced in a study of blood T cells in healthy people across ages. The use of a sample-barcoded 5' primer and a J-beta primer mix characterized a second PCR of 7 to 11 cycles. MiXCR was run by TCRdb on the 5' RACE reads, yielding one entry per CDR3 protein. The repertoire consists of about 1.8 million distinct CDR3 sequences, with around half occurring once and the leading ten covering around 2.1%. Sequencing was performed on blood. All receptors derive from a woman between 40 and 55 years old in good health.

The rearrangement joins TRBV5-1 to TRBJ2-3; D tentatively fits TRBD1 or TRBD2 (6 bases each). The CDR3 consists of 14 residues. V was shortened by 7 bases and J by 4 bases, with 16 bases between the two germline ends. Germline V lookup: CDR1 SGHRS, CDR2 YFSETQ. The DNA of the CDR3 is TGCGCCAGCTCCGGTAAGGGGGGCGCAGATACGCAGTATTTT. Residues: CASSGKGGADTQYF.

This clonotype was counted only a few times. The chain links TRBV5-1 to TRBJ1-6; TRBD1 matches 9 bases. The germline V gene has CDR1 SGHRS and CDR2 YFSETQ. Unmatched junction bases numbered 3, after V lost 4 bases and J lost 4 bases. The CDR3 covers 15 residues. CDR3 DNA sequence: TGCGCCAGCAGCGCGACAGGGGGATATAATTCACCCCTCCACTTT. It encodes CASSATGGYNSPLHF.